This T cell receptor beta chain was profiled in a study of response to subunit inactivated influenza vaccine. TCRdb re-analysed the RT-PCR reads in MiXCR, keeping a single row per CDR3 protein. Of around 320,000 distinct CDR3 sequences in the sample, roughly 20% were seen once. This CDR3 has 12 amino acids. Trimming took off 7 bases at V and 5 bases at J, with 10 bases between the two ends. CDR1 is MNHEY, CDR2 SMNVEV, per germline (reference sequence). Specimen: PBMCs from blood, collected approximately 20 months after vaccination. The J gene is TRBJ2-3, the V gene TRBV27, with D perhaps assigned TRBD1 or TRBD2 (5 bases each). The receptor was derived from a man between 50 and 70 years old who received an inactivated influenza vaccine. The CDR3 bases are TGTGCCAGCACCCTGGGACGAGATACGCAGTATTTT. Protein sequence: CASTLGRDTQYF.